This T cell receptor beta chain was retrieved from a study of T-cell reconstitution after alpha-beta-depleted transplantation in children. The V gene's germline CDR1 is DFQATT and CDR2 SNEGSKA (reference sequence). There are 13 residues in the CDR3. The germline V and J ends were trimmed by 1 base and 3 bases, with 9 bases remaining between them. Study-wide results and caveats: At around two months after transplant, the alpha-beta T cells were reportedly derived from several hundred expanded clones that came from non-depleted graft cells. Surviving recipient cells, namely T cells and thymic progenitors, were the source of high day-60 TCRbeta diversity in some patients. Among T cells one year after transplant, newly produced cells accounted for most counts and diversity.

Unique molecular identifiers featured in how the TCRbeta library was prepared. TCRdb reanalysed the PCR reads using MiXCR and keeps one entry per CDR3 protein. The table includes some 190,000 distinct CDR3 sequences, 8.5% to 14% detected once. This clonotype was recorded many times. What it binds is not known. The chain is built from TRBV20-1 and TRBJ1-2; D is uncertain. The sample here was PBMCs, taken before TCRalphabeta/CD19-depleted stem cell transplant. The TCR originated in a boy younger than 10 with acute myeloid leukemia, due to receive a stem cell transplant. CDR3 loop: CSARVPPYYGYTF. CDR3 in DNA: TGCAGTGCTAGAGTCCCACCCTACTATGGCTACACCTTC.